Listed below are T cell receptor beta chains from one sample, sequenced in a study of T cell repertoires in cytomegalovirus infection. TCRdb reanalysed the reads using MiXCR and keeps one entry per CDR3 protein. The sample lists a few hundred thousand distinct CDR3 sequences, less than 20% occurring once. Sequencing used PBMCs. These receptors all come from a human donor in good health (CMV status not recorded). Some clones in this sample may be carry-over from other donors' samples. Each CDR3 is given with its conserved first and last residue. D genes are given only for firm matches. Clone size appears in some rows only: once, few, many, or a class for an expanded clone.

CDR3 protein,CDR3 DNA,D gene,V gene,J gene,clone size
CSARQSGTDTQYF,TGCAGTGCCCGCCAAAGTGGCACAGATACGCAGTATTTT,NA,TRBV20-1,TRBJ2-3,few
CASGRVRAYNEQFF,TGTGCCAGCGGCCGAGTAAGAGCCTACAATGAGCAGTTCTTC,NA,TRBV7-8,TRBJ2-1,many
CASSFGGPSQPQHF,TGTGCCAGCAGTTTCGGGGGGCCCAGTCAGCCCCAGCATTTT,NA,TRBV12-3/TRBV12-4,TRBJ1-5,many
CASSLTALHSGNTIYF,TGTGCCAGCAGCTTAACGGCGCTTCACTCTGGAAACACCATATATTTT,NA,TRBV11-2,TRBJ1-3,NA
CASSVGLTGNTIYF,TGTGCCAGCAGCGTAGGGTTGACTGGAAACACCATATATTTT,NA,TRBV9,TRBJ1-3,NA
CASRLTGGGYTF,TGTGCCAGCAGACTGACAGGGGGCGGCTACACCTTC,TRBD1,TRBV6-1,TRBJ1-2,NA
CASTKGGGGRAREQFF,TGTGCCAGCACCAAGGGTGGGGGCGGGAGGGCCAGGGAGCAGTTCTTC,TRBD2,TRBV7-2,TRBJ2-1,few
CASSLSGLAGGETQYF,TGTGCCAGCAGCCTCTCCGGACTAGCGGGAGGGGAGACCCAGTACTTC,TRBD2,TRBV6-5,TRBJ2-5,NA
CASSFDRVGRDTEAFF,TGTGCCAGCAGCTTCGACAGGGTGGGGCGGGACACTGAAGCTTTCTTT,TRBD1,TRBV7-9,TRBJ1-1,many
CSAIKQGSYEQYF,TGCAGCGCCATAAAACAGGGGTCCTACGAGCAGTACTTC,TRBD1,TRBV29-1,TRBJ2-7,few
CASSHHGVAVTNTEAFF,TGCGCCAGCAGCCACCACGGGGTGGCCGTGACGAACACTGAAGCTTTCTTT,NA,TRBV5-1,TRBJ1-1,few
CSARDLGLAVASYEQYF,TGCAGTGCTAGAGATTTGGGGCTAGCGGTGGCCTCCTACGAGCAGTACTTC,TRBD2,TRBV20-1,TRBJ2-7,many
CASSLTRSGGYNEQFF,TGTGCCAGCAGCTTAACCCGTAGCGGGGGCTACAATGAGCAGTTCTTC,TRBD2,TRBV5-4,TRBJ2-1,few
CASSLVATREETQYF,TGCGCCAGCAGCTTGGTAGCAACCCGGGAAGAGACCCAGTACTTC,NA,TRBV5-1,TRBJ2-5,few
CASSFSPGTQYF,TGTGCCAGCAGTTTCTCACCCGGGACTCAGTACTTC,NA,TRBV12-3/TRBV12-4,TRBJ2-5,NA
CASSPLAGEDTQYF,TGTGCCAGCAGCCCCCTAGCTGGTGAAGATACGCAGTATTTT,NA,TRBV7-6,TRBJ2-3,many
CASSQDQASPKQFF,TGCGCCAGCAGCCAAGATCAGGCTAGCCCAAAGCAGTTCTTC,NA,TRBV4-1,TRBJ2-1,NA
CATGPGASSYEQYF,TGTGCCACCGGCCCAGGGGCCAGCTCCTACGAGCAGTACTTC,NA,TRBV2,TRBJ2-7,NA
CASSIVYFFDLTGANFLTF,TGTGCCAGTAGTATAGTGTATTTTTTCGACCTCACTGGGGCCAACTTCCTGACTTTC,NA,TRBV19,TRBJ2-6,NA
CATSDSGYEQFF,TGTGCCACCAGTGATTCCGGATATGAGCAGTTCTTC,NA,TRBV24-1,TRBJ2-1,NA
CASTLPGTTPDTQYF,TGTGCCAGCACCCTCCCCGGGACTACCCCAGATACGCAGTATTTT,TRBD2,TRBV7-9,TRBJ2-3,many
CASSLGTGLYQETQYF,TGTGCCAGCAGTTTAGGCACGGGATTGTACCAAGAGACCCAGTACTTC,NA,TRBV12-3/TRBV12-4,TRBJ2-5,once
CASSLPGNTEAFF,TGTGCCAGCAGCTTGCCGGGCAACACTGAAGCTTTCTTT,NA,TRBV5-4,TRBJ1-1,few
CASSRARNTEAFF,TGTGCCAGTAGTAGAGCAAGGAACACTGAAGCTTTCTTT,NA,TRBV19,TRBJ1-1,many
CASSFGINYGYTF,TGTGCCAGCAGTTTTGGCATAAACTATGGCTACACCTTC,NA,TRBV12-3/TRBV12-4,TRBJ1-2,few
CASSLRPSGSVAKNIQYF,TGTGCCAGCAGCTTGCGGCCTAGCGGGAGTGTAGCCAAAAACATTCAGTACTTC,TRBD2,TRBV7-2,TRBJ2-4,many
CASSRTGTADGNTIYF,TGCGCCAGCAGCCGGACCGGGACAGCCGATGGAAACACCATATATTTT,TRBD1,TRBV4-1,TRBJ1-3,NA
CASTLDRSSYNSPLHF,TGTGCCAGCACCCTGGACAGGAGCTCCTATAATTCACCCCTCCACTTT,TRBD1,TRBV12-3/TRBV12-4,TRBJ1-6,NA
CASSQERRAGRAEAFF,TGCGCCAGCAGCCAAGAACGTCGGGCAGGACGGGCTGAAGCTTTCTTT,NA,TRBV4-1,TRBJ1-1,NA
CASSPHRDPGNSPLHF,TGTGCCAGCAGCCCACACCGGGACCCTGGGAATTCACCCCTCCACTTT,NA,TRBV4-1,TRBJ1-6,NA
CASSFAVNSPLHF,TGTGCCAGCAGCTTCGCGGTAAATTCACCCCTCCACTTT,NA,TRBV7-2,TRBJ1-6,many
CASQRLAGNYEQYF,TGTGCCAGCCAAAGACTAGCGGGGAACTACGAGCAGTACTTC,TRBD2,TRBV11-2,TRBJ2-7,NA
CSVERGDNEKLLF,TGCAGCGTTGAAAGAGGGGATAATGAAAAACTGTTGTTT,NA,TRBV29-1,TRBJ1-4,NA
CASSFQAQGPWDTQYF,TGTGCCAGCAGCTTCCAGGCGCAGGGGCCTTGGGATACGCAGTATTTT,NA,TRBV7-2,TRBJ2-3,few
CSARFERSNQETQYF,TGCAGTGCTAGATTCGAGCGGTCCAACCAAGAGACCCAGTACTTC,NA,TRBV20-1,TRBJ2-5,NA
CASGSFRAGINYEQYF,TGTGCCAGCGGCTCCTTCCGGGCAGGTATAAACTACGAGCAGTACTTC,NA,TRBV28,TRBJ2-7,NA
CASSFGQGSYGYTF,TGTGCCAGCAGCTTTGGCCAGGGGAGCTATGGCTACACCTTC,NA,TRBV7-6,TRBJ1-2,NA
CASRDRGITEAFF,TGTGCCAGCAGGGACAGGGGGATCACTGAAGCTTTCTTT,TRBD1,TRBV6-5,TRBJ1-1,NA
CSARDNRLNYGYTF,TGCAGTGCTAGAGATAACAGGCTGAACTATGGCTACACCTTC,NA,TRBV20-1,TRBJ1-2,NA
CASSKNRDSPLF,TGTGCCAGCAGCAAAAATCGGGACAGCCCGCTTTTT,TRBD1,TRBV12-3/TRBV12-4,TRBJ1-4,few
CASSLGVLSRDQETQYF,TGTGCCAGCAGCTTAGGGGTCCTAAGTAGGGACCAAGAGACCCAGTACTTC,NA,TRBV7-2,TRBJ2-5,many
CASSEMMPEAFF,TGTGCCAGCAGCGAAATGATGCCTGAAGCTTTCTTT,NA,TRBV11-2,TRBJ1-1,NA
CASSWPLAGASLETQYF,TGTGCCAGCAGCTGGCCACTAGCGGGGGCTAGTTTGGAGACCCAGTACTTC,TRBD2,TRBV7-9,TRBJ2-5,few
CAIKASGTAVPTDTQYF,TGTGCCATCAAGGCTAGCGGGACGGCAGTTCCCACAGATACGCAGTATTTT,TRBD2,TRBV10-3,TRBJ2-3,NA
CASSTSSGGGFEEQYF,TGTGCCAGCAGCACCTCTAGCGGGGGGGGTTTTGAGGAGCAGTACTTC,TRBD2,TRBV7-9,TRBJ2-7,many